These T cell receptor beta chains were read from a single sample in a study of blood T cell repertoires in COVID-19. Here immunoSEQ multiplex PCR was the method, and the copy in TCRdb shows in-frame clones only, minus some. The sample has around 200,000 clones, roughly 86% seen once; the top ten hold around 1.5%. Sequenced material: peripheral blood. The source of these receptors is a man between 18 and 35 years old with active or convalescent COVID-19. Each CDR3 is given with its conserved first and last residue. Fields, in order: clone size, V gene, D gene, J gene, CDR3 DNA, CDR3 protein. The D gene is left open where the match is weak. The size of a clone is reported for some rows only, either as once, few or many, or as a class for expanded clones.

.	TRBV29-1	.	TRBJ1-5	TGCAGCGTTGGTGGCCAGGGTGTGGGTCAGCCCCAGCATTTT	CSVGGQGVGQPQHF
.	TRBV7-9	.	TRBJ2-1	TGTGCCAGCAGACCGACAGGGGAGGGCAATGAGCAGTTCTTC	CASRPTGEGNEQFF
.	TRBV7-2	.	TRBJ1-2	TGTGCCAGCAGCTTAGCCGGGATGGGTGGCTACACCTTC	CASSLAGMGGYTF
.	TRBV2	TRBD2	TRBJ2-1	TGTGCCAGCAGCCGGACTAGCGGGATGCCCAATGAGCAGTTCTTC	CASSRTSGMPNEQFF
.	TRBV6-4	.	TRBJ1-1	TGTGCCAGCAGCGCCGGGAGAGATACACGAGCTTTCTTT	CASSAGRDTRAFF
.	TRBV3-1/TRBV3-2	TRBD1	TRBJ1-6	TGTGCCAGCAGCGGAGGGACAGCTATTTCACCCCTCCACTTT	CASSGGTAISPLHF
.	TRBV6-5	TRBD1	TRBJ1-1	TGTGCCAGCAGGAGCCGGACAGGGTTTGGCACTGAAGCTTTCTTT	CASRSRTGFGTEAFF
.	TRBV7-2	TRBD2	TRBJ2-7	TGTGCCAGCAGCTTATTAGGACTAGCGGGCCAAGAGCAGTACTTC	CASSLLGLAGQEQYF
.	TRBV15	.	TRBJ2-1	TGTGCCACCAGCAGGGACTTACCCAATGAGCAGTTCTTC	CATSRDLPNEQFF
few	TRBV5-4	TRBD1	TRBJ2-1	TGTGCCAGCAGCCCCGGGACAGTGAGCGATGAGCAGTTCTTC	CASSPGTVSDEQFF
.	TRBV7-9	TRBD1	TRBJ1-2	TGTGCCAGCAGCGTCGCGGGACAGCAAGGCTACACCTTC	CASSVAGQQGYTF
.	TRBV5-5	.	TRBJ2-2	TGTGCCAGCAGCAAAAGACAGGCCTCGGGCACCGGGGAGCTGTTTTTT	CASSKRQASGTGELFF
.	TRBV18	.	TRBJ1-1	TGTGCCAGCTCACCCCCGGGGGACGCGGACACTGAAGCTTTCTTT	CASSPPGDADTEAFF
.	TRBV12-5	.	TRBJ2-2	TGTGCTAGTGGTCCTACGAACAGTCCCGCGAACACCGGGGAGCTGTTTTTT	CASGPTNSPANTGELFF
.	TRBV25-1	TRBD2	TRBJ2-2	TGTGCCACCGGGAGGGCCTTTACCGGGGAGCTGTTTTTT	CATGRAFTGELFF
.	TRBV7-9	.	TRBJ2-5	TGTGCCAGCAGGGGAACGGGGGAGACCCAGTACTTC	CASRGTGETQYF
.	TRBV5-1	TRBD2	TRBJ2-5	TGCGCCAGCAGTTCATTACTAGCGGCAGAAGAGACCCAGTACTTC	CASSSLLAAEETQYF
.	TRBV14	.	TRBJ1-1	TGTGCCAGCAGCCAGATTTCAGGTCCCACTGAAGCTTTCTTT	CASSQISGPTEAFF
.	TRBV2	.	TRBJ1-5	TGTGCCAGCAGTGAAGACAGGGACCAGCCCCAGCATTTT	CASSEDRDQPQHF
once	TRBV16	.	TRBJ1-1	TGTGCCAGCAGCCAAGGGGAGTTGAACACTGAAGCTTTCTTT	CASSQGELNTEAFF
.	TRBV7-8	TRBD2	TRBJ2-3	TGTGCCAGCAGCTCAGGACTAGTCGGACTCACAGATACGCAGTATTTT	CASSSGLVGLTDTQYF
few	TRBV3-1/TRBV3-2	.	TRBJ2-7	TGTGCCAGCAGCCAAGATTCTGGGGGCTGGAACGAGCAGTACTTC	CASSQDSGGWNEQYF
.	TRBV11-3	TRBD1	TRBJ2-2	TGTGCCAGCAGCTCTGGGACAGGGTCTGGCACCTCGCTGCTGTTTTTT	CASSSGTGSGTSLLFF
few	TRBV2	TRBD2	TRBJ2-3	TGTGCCAGTGTCAGACTAGCGCTCGCAGATACGCAGTATTTT	CASVRLALADTQYF